This T cell receptor (beta chain) was documented in a study of CXCR3-negative and CXCR3-positive naive CD8 T cells. The study's findings and limits: Naive cells with CXCR3 showed TRB CDR3s that were more hydrophobic than those in CXCR3-negative naive cells. Cryopreserved cells showed partially decreased CXCR3 expression, and most assays used fresh PBMCs.

Remarks on this clonotype: What it binds is unknown.

cDNA libraries for TRB were generated by 5' RACE incorporating UMI labels. TCRdb re-called the 5' RACE reads, yielding one record per CDR3 amino acid sequence without DNA. The sample includes about 150,000 distinct CDR3 sequences. The receptor was derived from a human donor in good health. Some clones in this sample may be carry-over from other donors' samples. What was sequenced was naive CXCR3+ CD8+ T cells from blood. The subset denotes: CD45RO-CCR7+CD27+CD95- naive CD8+ T cells expressing CXCR3 (TNR3+).

The CDR3: CASSLGFGDRTEAFF. The V and J genes are TRBV7-3 and TRBJ1-1; TCRdb lists TRBD1, though no DNA is available to test this call. The CDR3 extends over 15 amino acids. The germline V gene has CDR1 SGHTA and CDR2 FQGTGA.